This T cell receptor (beta chain) is drawn from a study of blood T cell repertoires in COVID-19. Study-level information: Samples taken during acute and convalescent COVID-19 were collected in the United States, Italy and Spain. In each case, the material was cDNA or gDNA derived from T cells, B-cell-depleted T cells, or PBMCs.

Germline lookup yields CDR1 WSHSY and CDR2 SAAADI. The CDR3 contains 15 residues. The germline V and J ends were trimmed by 8 bases and 3 bases, with 17 bases remaining between them. Patients of the Seattle cohort, enrolled during active infection, were followed longitudinally. This clone was detected a few times. Methods used by the authors: It was from reference gene primer amplification that nucleated cell counts were estimated. TCRdb's table, derived via immunoSEQ multiplex PCR, lists solely in-frame clones and lacks some. V, J and clone size reflect that table, while D and trimming were determined from the DNA. This sample has around 190,000 clones, with around nine tenths found just once.

The origin of this receptor is a man aged 50 to 59 with COVID-19, enrolled during active disease. The genes are TRBV10-2 and TRBJ2-1; perhaps TRBD2 as D (6 bases). Sequenced: peripheral blood. The CDR3 bases are TGCGCCAGCGGGGAGGCGTGGGGGGTCTACAATGAGCAGTTCTTC. It is translated as CASGEAWGVYNEQFF.